This T cell receptor beta chain emerged from a study of blood T cell repertoires in COVID-19. Turning to the study itself: Collection of acute and convalescent COVID-19 samples took place in the United States, Italy and Spain.

Some clones are missing from TCRdb's copy, which holds only in-frame ones; the method was immunoSEQ multiplex PCR. The sample records under 300,000 clones, approximately 83% being singletons. The CDR3 extends over 12 amino acids. Germline CDR1 and CDR2: LNHDA and SQIVND (reference sequence). Trimming left V 7 bases short and J 7 bases short, with 10 bases between. The clonotype was recovered from a man younger than 40 who had recovered from COVID-19. This rearrangement joins TRBV19 to TRBJ1-4; D unclear. The sequenced sample was peripheral blood. DNA for the CDR3: TGTGCCAGTACCTCAGTTTCTGAAAAACTGTTTTTT. Protein product: CASTSVSEKLFF.